Detailed here is one TCR beta chain. This entry is derived from a study of blood T cell repertoires in COVID-19. About the research overall: In each case, the material was cDNA or gDNA derived from T cells, B-cell-depleted T cells, or PBMCs.

Authors' methods: Estimation of nucleated cell counts was performed using reference gene primer amplification. The data were produced by immunoSEQ multiplex PCR, yet TCRdb's version contains in-frame clones alone and is incomplete. V, J and clone size reflect that table, while D and trimming were determined from the DNA. There are fewer than 200,000 clones in the sample; approximately 86% occur only once, and over 7.5% lies in the top ten. The V gene lost 4 bases and the J gene lost 1 base, with 13 bases spanning the gap. The CDR3 is made up of 15 amino acids. Per the germline V gene, CDR1 is GTSNPN and CDR2 is SVGIG (reference sequence).

This chain uses TRBV30 with TRBJ2-2, with a weak D call TRBD1 (6 bases). Sequences were obtained from peripheral blood. This clonotype was obtained from a man between 45 and 60 years old with active or convalescent COVID-19. The CDR3 protein is CAWNPLQGNTGELFF. In DNA form, the CDR3 reads TGTGCCTGGAATCCTTTACAGGGGAACACCGGGGAGCTGTTTTTT.